What follows are 10 T cell receptor beta chains derived from one specimen sequenced in a study of T cell responses to AZD1222 COVID-19 vaccine. The repertoire was sequenced with immunoSEQ multiplex PCR; TCRdb's copy has only in-frame clones and lacks some. Of about 190,000 clones listed, 85% to 90% are singletons. Source: peripheral blood, taken on day 0 of MenACWY control vaccination. All receptors derive from an adult in good health.

The CDR3 nucleotides are TGTGCCAGCAGTTTGGAACAGGGTATTTTGGAGGGCTACACCTTC. It codes for CASSLEQGILEGYTF. This chain links TRBV28 with TRBJ1-2; maybe TRBD1 (6 bases). The CDR3 contains 15 residues. The germline V gene has CDR1 MDHEN and CDR2 SYDVKM. V lost 3 bases, J lost 8 bases, and 19 bases lay in between.

The chain recombines TRBV12-3 or TRBV12-4 with TRBJ1-2; TRBD1 is a possible D gene (5 bases). V gave up 8 bases and J gave up 4 bases, with 14 bases separating them. CDR3 length: 13 amino acids. This CDR3 is CASSDRGAYGYTF. DNA for the CDR3: TGTGCCAGCTCTGATAGAGGGGCCTATGGCTACACCTTC.

V and J are TRBV18 and TRBJ2-1; D is possibly TRBD2 (5 bases). Trimming pared 2 bases from V and 6 bases from J, leaving 5 bases between. CDR3 length equals 12 residues. CDR1 is KGHSH, CDR2 LQKENI, per germline. CDR3 amino acids: CASSPSGNEQFF. CDR3 nucleotides: TGTGCCAGCTCACCAAGCGGCAATGAGCAGTTCTTC. The whole variable domain, filled in from reference TRBV18 and TRBJ2-1, reads NAGVMQNPRHLVRRRGQEARLRCSPMKGHSHVYWYRQLPEEGLKFMVYLQKENIIDESGMPKERFSAEFPKEGPSILRIQQVVRGDSAAYFCASSPSGNEQFFGPGTRLTVL.

The rearrangement joins TRBV18 to TRBJ1-1; D gene ambiguous. The V end lost 0 bases, the J end lost 6 bases, and 8 bases lay between the germline ends. This CDR3 region has 13 residues. Germline CDR1 KGHSH, CDR2 LQKENI. The CDR3 protein is CASSPPSGAEAFF. The CDR3 coding sequence is TGTGCCAGCTCACCACCTTCCGGGGCTGAAGCTTTCTTT.

The chain carries TRBV30 and TRBJ2-3; possibly TRBD1 for D (5 bases). Trimming removed 8 bases at V and 4 bases at J, with 10 bases between. The CDR3 loop spans 11 amino acids. Germline values: CDR1 GTSNPN, CDR2 SVGIG (reference sequence). As DNA, the CDR3 is TGTGCCGGATCAGGGTCAGATACGCAGTATTTT. As protein: CAGSGSDTQYF. Variable domain in full (rest from reference TRBV30 and TRBJ2-3): SQTIHQWPATLVQPVGSPLSLECTVEGTSNPNLYWYRQAAGRGLQLLFYSVGIGQISSEVPQNLSASRPQDRQFILSSKKLLLSDSGFYLCAGSGSDTQYFGPGTRLTVL.

This clone was seen just once. The J gene is TRBJ1-5, the V gene TRBV10-3; D is undetermined. The V end lost 2 bases, the J end lost 7 bases, and 9 bases lay between the germline ends. This CDR3 region has 13 residues. Germline assignment: CDR1 ENHRY and CDR2 SYGVKD. CDR3 protein: CAISEGNVQPQHF. The DNA of the CDR3 is TGTGCCATCAGTGAGGGCAATGTGCAGCCCCAGCATTTT.

This chain links TRBV2 with TRBJ1-1; possible D gene TRBD1, 5 bases. Germline CDR1 and CDR2: SNHLY and FYNNEI. The CDR3 length is 14 residues. V lost 6 bases and J 7 bases, leaving 18 bases between the germline ends. In DNA, the CDR3 is TGTGCCAGCAGCGATCCTCTAGGGGCAGGTGAAGCTTTCTTT. Translation gives CASSDPLGAGEAFF.

The genes are TRBV6-1 and TRBJ1-2; D may be TRBD1 (6 bases). The V and J ends lost 3 bases and 3 bases respectively, with 11 bases between them. Germline CDR1 MNHNS, CDR2 SASEGT. The CDR3 extends over 14 amino acids. The CDR3 protein is CASSDRGADYGYTF. The CDR3 nucleotides are TGTGCCAGCAGTGACAGGGGAGCGGACTATGGCTACACCTTC.

The rearrangement uses TRBV7-6 and TRBJ2-6; D is possibly TRBD2 (5 bases). Germline loops: CDR1 SGHVS, CDR2 FNYEAQ. V lost 6 bases and J 0 bases, leaving 15 bases between the germline ends. This CDR3 region has 17 residues. The CDR3 reads CASSRGLQGSGANVLTF. CDR3 in DNA: TGTGCCAGCAGTCGGGGTCTCCAAGGCTCTGGGGCCAACGTCCTGACTTTC.

The chain carries TRBV5-6 and TRBJ2-1; the D is unclear. Germline values: CDR1 SGHDT, CDR2 YYEEEE. V was trimmed by 4 bases and J by 2 bases, leaving 10 bases between them. The CDR3 is 14 residues long. The CDR3 loop reads CASSLGSTYNEQFF. The CDR3 DNA reads TGTGCCAGCAGCCTCGGGTCGACCTACAATGAGCAGTTCTTC.